This T cell receptor beta chain was profiled in a study of T cell responses to AZD1222 COVID-19 vaccine. Study observations and caveats: Most donors were white British, females outnumbered males, and clonal diversity was possibly underestimated. Of the AZD1222 recipients, only 5 to 7 were seropositive at baseline. In all cases, repertoires were sampled only after the peak T cell response. Close to half of all spike-specific TCRs reportedly target regions of the variants that are unmutated.

The CDR3 extends over 14 amino acids. Looked up from germline, CDR1 is SNHLY and CDR2 is FYNNEI. Unmatched junction bases numbered 4, after V lost 2 bases and J lost 7 bases. In regard to this clone: The antigen remains undetermined.

Profiling relied on immunoSEQ multiplex PCR, and the TCRdb table lists in-frame clones only, not all of them. The top ten clones hold approximately 1.3% of a sample with 95,000 to 150,000 clones, around 86% of them seen once. This receptor was taken from an adult in good health. The sequencing here drew on peripheral blood, taken on day 0 of AZD1222 vaccination. The chain links TRBV2 to TRBJ2-1, with 8 nucleotides matching TRBD1. The CDR3 bases are TGTGCCAGCAGTGAAATGGACAGGGTTAATGAGCAGTTCTTC. Translation gives CASSEMDRVNEQFF.